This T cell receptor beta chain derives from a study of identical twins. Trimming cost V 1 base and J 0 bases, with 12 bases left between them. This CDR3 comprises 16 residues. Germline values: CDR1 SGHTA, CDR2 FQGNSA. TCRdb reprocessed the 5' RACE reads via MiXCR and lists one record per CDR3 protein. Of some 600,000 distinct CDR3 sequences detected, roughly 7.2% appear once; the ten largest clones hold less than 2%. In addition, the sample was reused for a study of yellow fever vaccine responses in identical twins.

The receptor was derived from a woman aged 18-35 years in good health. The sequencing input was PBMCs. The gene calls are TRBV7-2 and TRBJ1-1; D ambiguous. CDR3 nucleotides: TGTGCCAGCAGCTTAGTCTCGGGGTCCATGAACACTGAAGCTTTCTTT. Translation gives CASSLVSGSMNTEAFF.